A single sample is the source of the 9 T cell receptor beta chains below, sequenced in a study of CD8 T cells in ankylosing spondylitis. Study results and caveats: For ankylosing spondylitis blood, a TCR beta motif of 7 to 9 highly homologous variants appeared characteristic.

TCRdb recomputed calls from the 5' RACE reads with MiXCR, one row per CDR3 protein. The table shows about 800,000 distinct CDR3 sequences, with about an eighth occurring only once. Their target antigens are unknown. Sequenced input: blood, either unsorted or a sorted T cell fraction (not recorded which). The receptors come from a male donor with ankylosing spondylitis.

This clonotype has ten or more counts. V is TRBV29-1 and J is TRBJ1-6, with TRBD1 as a possible D gene (5 bases). V shed 5 bases and J shed 14 bases, with 16 bases lying between them. Looked up from germline, CDR1 is SQVTM and CDR2 is ANQGSEA. This CDR3 comprises 12 residues. The CDR3 DNA reads as TGCAGCGTTCGGACCCCCGGGGGATCCCTCCACTTT. This gives the protein CSVRTPGGSLHF.

This clonotype was detected many times. The V gene is TRBV29-1, the J gene TRBJ2-3; perhaps TRBD2 as D (5 bases). There are 12 residues in the CDR3. Germline V gene lookup returns CDR1 SQVTM and CDR2 ANQGSEA. V lost 7 bases to trimming and J lost 5 bases, with 13 bases between them. CDR3 loop: CSARRSGDTQYF. In nucleotides, the CDR3 is TGCAGCGCACGGAGGTCGGGAGATACGCAGTATTTT.

V gene TRBV7-2 combines with J gene TRBJ2-5, with D unclear. This CDR3 comprises 13 residues. Germline V lookup: CDR1 SGHTA, CDR2 FQGNSA. The V end was cut by 1 base, the J end by 5 bases, with 8 bases between. CDR3 sequence reads: CASSLVIGETQYF. DNA of the CDR3: TGTGCCAGCAGCTTAGTTATAGGGGAGACCCAGTACTTC. The full variable domain, rest sourced from reference TRBV7-2 and TRBJ2-5, is GAGVSQSPSNKVTEKGKDVELRCDPISGHTALYWYRQSLGQGLEFLIYFQGNSAPDKSGLPSDRFSAERTGGSVSTLTIQRTQQEDSAVYLCASSLVIGETQYFGPGTRLLVL.

This clonotype was picked up a small number of times. This chain links TRBV5-1 with TRBJ2-6; a possible D gene is TRBD2 (6 bases). CDR1 is SGHRS and CDR2 is YFSETQ in the germline V gene. Trimming removed 6 bases at V and 0 bases at J, with 10 bases between. The CDR3 runs 15 residues. This CDR3 reads CASIHGGSGANVLTF. The CDR3 coding sequence is TGCGCCAGCATCCACGGGGGCTCTGGGGCCAACGTCCTGACTTTC.

The rearrangement links TRBV30 to TRBJ1-2; D not certain. Trimming removed 0 bases from V and 7 bases from J, with 12 bases in between. The germline V gene encodes CDR1 GTSNPN and CDR2 SVGIG (reference sequence). The CDR3 is 13 residues long. CDR3 nucleotide sequence: TGTGCCTGGAGTGTAGTTCAGGTGGCTGGCTACACCTTC. Translating gives CAWSVVQVAGYTF.

V and J are TRBV20-1 and TRBJ2-3; D may be TRBD2 (6 bases). Between the trimmed V and J ends, which lost 6 bases and 6 bases, there was a span of 13 bases. Germline V gives CDR1 DFQATT, CDR2 SNEGSKA (reference sequence). The CDR3 consists of 12 residues. CDR3 region: CSAGGPGDTQYF. The CDR3 region has the DNA TGCAGTGCGGGAGGCCCGGGGGATACGCAGTATTTT.

The sample holds many counts of this clonotype. The V call is TRBV20-1, the J call TRBJ2-5, with D perhaps matching TRBD2 (5 bases). This CDR3 is 14 amino acids long. Germline-derived CDR1 and CDR2 are DFQATT and SNEGSKA (reference sequence). Trimming took off 4 bases at V and 7 bases at J, with 19 bases between the two ends. CDR3 protein: CSATLTHGDGTQYF. DNA of the CDR3: TGCAGTGCTACTCTTACTCACGGGGATGGGACCCAGTACTTC.

Only a few counts were recorded for this clonotype. The V call is TRBV20-1, the J call TRBJ1-2, with unresolved D. Germline loops: CDR1 DFQATT, CDR2 SNEGSKA (reference sequence). The V and J ends lost 6 bases and 0 bases respectively, with 11 bases between them. The CDR3 extends over 13 amino acids. CDR3 protein: CSAQDKTNYGYTF. CDR3 DNA sequence: TGCAGTGCCCAAGACAAGACTAACTATGGCTACACCTTC.

The chain employs TRBV6-2 or TRBV6-3 and TRBJ1-1; the D gene is possibly TRBD1 (5 bases). The CDR3 is made up of 14 amino acids. The V end lost 6 bases, the J end lost 4 bases, and 15 bases lay between the germline ends. CDR1 is MNHEY and CDR2 is SVGEGT in the germline V gene. CDR3 sequence: CASRSRGWSTEAFF. The DNA of the CDR3 is TGTGCCAGCAGGTCCCGGGGCTGGAGCACTGAAGCTTTCTTT.